Listed below are T cell receptor beta chains from one sample, sequenced in a study of T cells expressing NK-cell markers. TCRdb derives one entry per CDR3 protein from the 5' RACE reads, leaving out DNA. The ten most abundant clones cover 5% to 5.5% of a sample with a few hundred thousand distinct CDR3 sequences. The sequenced sample consisted of blood T cells: a sorted CD56 or NKG2C T cell subset, CD4+ or CD8+ T cells, or bulk PBMC T cells (not recorded which). The source is a man aged 18 to 70 in good health. Each CDR3 is given with its conserved first and last residue.

j_gene,v_gene,CDR3aa
TRBJ1-1,TRBV15,CATSRDGFIGEAFF
TRBJ2-7,TRBV12-3/TRBV12-4,CASSLSAGVNEQYF
TRBJ2-2,TRBV5-5,CASSLIWGTNTGELFF
TRBJ2-5,TRBV5-6,CASAYMTIRLGGASETQYF
TRBJ1-3,TRBV12-3/TRBV12-4,CASLTRGLGNTIYF
TRBJ2-1,TRBV14,CASSQKGRSWVQFF
TRBJ2-3,TRBV12-3/TRBV12-4,CASSLRAGSTDTQYF
TRBJ2-7,TRBV20-1,CSASLVGTGFSYEQYF
TRBJ2-5,TRBV10-3,CAISMTGAETQYF
TRBJ2-2,TRBV5-4,CASSSDPFGTGDTGELFF
TRBJ2-6,TRBV27,CASSLTGKPNSGANVLTF
TRBJ2-2,TRBV7-3,CASSLTGYGTGELFF
TRBJ2-7,TRBV6-5,CASSYLTGLAGLYEQYF
TRBJ1-1,TRBV11-2,CASSLVILGEAFF
TRBJ2-2,TRBV9,CASSLGSGNTGELFF
TRBJ2-3,TRBV11-1,CASSLAPGGGSSTDTQYF
TRBJ1-1,TRBV4-1,CASSQDSHRSVAFF
TRBJ1-1,TRBV5-6,CASSLAQGRGTEAFF
TRBJ2-3,TRBV20-1,CSASGGGLGTDTQYF
TRBJ1-5,TRBV5-6,CASSLASGFSNQPQHF
TRBJ2-3,TRBV7-2,CASSSGLAGGPKDTQYF
TRBJ2-7,TRBV6-1,CASSQPTLAGDVYEQYF
TRBJ2-1,TRBV20-1,CSARGLAGGRRYNEQFF
TRBJ2-3,TRBV2,CASFPGQGFSQYF
TRBJ1-5,TRBV7-2,CASSLTGGGQPQHF
TRBJ2-3,TRBV2,CASIEVADTQYF
TRBJ2-7,TRBV6-1,CASSRKGTGEQYF
TRBJ2-3,TRBV5-1,CASSPLAGGTDTQYF
TRBJ2-1,TRBV5-6,CASSVPYRGNEQFF
TRBJ2-7,TRBV6-1,CASSRQPSYEQYF
TRBJ1-1,TRBV7-9,CASSPARGTGDTEAFF
TRBJ2-7,TRBV28,CASSQLWEQYF
TRBJ2-2,TRBV18,CASSPALRYSNTGELFF
TRBJ2-5,TRBV5-6,CASSLSFAETQYF
TRBJ1-3,TRBV20-1,CSAGAEWGNTIYF
TRBJ1-6,TRBV7-9,CASRESYNSPLHF
TRBJ1-3,TRBV5-1,CASSLDGRGAGNTIYF
TRBJ2-2,TRBV6-1,CASNEPRKTGELFF
TRBJ2-6,TRBV2,CASSERGVGANVLTF
TRBJ2-7,TRBV11-2,CASSRYPGLAGGATSYEQYF
TRBJ2-3,TRBV20-1,CSASSSSGGWQRTDTQYF
TRBJ2-3,TRBV11-1,CASSFGRGLRTDTQYF
TRBJ1-2,TRBV28,CASSDGGHYGYTF
TRBJ2-1,TRBV15,CATSRGSGGAGYNEQFF
TRBJ1-5,TRBV6-1,CASKNRGHQPQHF
TRBJ2-5,TRBV28,CASSFAGGPQETQYF